Given below is one T cell receptor beta chain in context. Germline V lookup: CDR1 SGHVS, CDR2 FQNEAQ. This CDR3 region has 20 residues. V lost 5 bases and J lost 0, with 23 bases in between. The data are from a study of blood T cell repertoires in COVID-19. The overall study: There were acute and convalescent COVID-19 samples, and they came from the United States, Italy and Spain. T cells, B-cell-depleted T cells, or PBMCs supplied cDNA or gDNA.

Original processing methods: Scientists estimated how many nucleated cells there were by amplifying reference gene primers. Only in-frame clones appear in the TCRdb table, and some are missing; sequencing was by immunoSEQ multiplex PCR. The V and J calls and clone size were taken over from that table, and D and trimming were inferred from the DNA. The sample lists hundreds of thousands of clones, 70% to 90% seen once, with approximately 2% in the top ten. Sequenced sample: peripheral blood. V usage is TRBV7-8 and J usage is TRBJ2-6, with D perhaps matching TRBD1 (5 bases). This clonotype originated in a woman between 25 and 40 years old who had recovered from COVID-19. CDR3 loop: CASSDPTENLPYSGANVLTF. DNA of the CDR3: TGTGCCAGCAGCGACCCGACAGAGAATCTACCGTACTCTGGGGCCAACGTCCTGACTTTC. The full variable domain, completed using reference TRBV7-8 and TRBJ2-6, is GAGVSQSPRYKVAKRGQDVALRCDPISGHVSLFWYQQALGQGPEFLTYFQNEAQLDKSGLPSDRFFAERPEGSVSTLKIQRTQQEDSAVYLCASSDPTENLPYSGANVLTFGAGSRLTVL.